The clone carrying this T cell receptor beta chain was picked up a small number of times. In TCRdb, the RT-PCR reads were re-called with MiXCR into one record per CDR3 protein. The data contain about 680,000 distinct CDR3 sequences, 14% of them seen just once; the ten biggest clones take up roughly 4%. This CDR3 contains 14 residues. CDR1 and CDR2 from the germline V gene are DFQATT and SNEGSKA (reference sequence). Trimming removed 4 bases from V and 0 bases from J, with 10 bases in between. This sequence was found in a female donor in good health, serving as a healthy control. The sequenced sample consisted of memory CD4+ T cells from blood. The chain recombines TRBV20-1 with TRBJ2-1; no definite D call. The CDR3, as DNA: TGCAGTGCTAATATATTGAGCTCCTACAATGAGCAGTTCTTC. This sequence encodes CSANILSSYNEQFF.